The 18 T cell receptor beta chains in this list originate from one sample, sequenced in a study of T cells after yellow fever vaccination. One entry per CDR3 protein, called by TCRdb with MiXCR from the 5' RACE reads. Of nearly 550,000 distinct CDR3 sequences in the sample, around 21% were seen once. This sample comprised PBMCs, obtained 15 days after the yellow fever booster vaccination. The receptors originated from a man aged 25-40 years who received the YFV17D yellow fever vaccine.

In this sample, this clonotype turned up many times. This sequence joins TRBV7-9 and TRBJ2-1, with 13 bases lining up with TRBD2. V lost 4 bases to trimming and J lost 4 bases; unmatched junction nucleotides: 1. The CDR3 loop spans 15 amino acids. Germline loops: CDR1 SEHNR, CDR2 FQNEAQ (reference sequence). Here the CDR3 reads CASSWTSGRYNEQFF. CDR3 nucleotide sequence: TGTGCCAGCAGCTGGACTAGCGGGAGATACAATGAGCAGTTCTTC. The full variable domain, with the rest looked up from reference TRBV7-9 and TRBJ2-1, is DTGVSQNPRHKITKRGQNVTFRCDPISEHNRLYWYRQTLGQGPEFLTYFQNEAQLEKSRLLSDRFSAERPKGSFSTLEIQRTEQGDSAMYLCASSWTSGRYNEQFFGPGTRLTVL.

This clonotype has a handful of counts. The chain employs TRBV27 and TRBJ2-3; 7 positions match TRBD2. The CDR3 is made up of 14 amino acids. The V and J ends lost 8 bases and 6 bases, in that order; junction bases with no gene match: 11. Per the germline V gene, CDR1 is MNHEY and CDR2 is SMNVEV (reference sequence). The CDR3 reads CASAGRERYDTQYF. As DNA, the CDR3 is TGTGCCAGCGCGGGGCGGGAGCGGTATGATACGCAGTATTTT.

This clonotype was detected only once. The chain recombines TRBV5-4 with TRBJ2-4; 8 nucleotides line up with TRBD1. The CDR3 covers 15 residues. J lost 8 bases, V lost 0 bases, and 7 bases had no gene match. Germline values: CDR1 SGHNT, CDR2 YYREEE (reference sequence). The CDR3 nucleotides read TGTGCCAGCAGCTTGGCTCAGGGGGCTGGGGACATTCAGTACTTC. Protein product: CASSLAQGAGDIQYF.

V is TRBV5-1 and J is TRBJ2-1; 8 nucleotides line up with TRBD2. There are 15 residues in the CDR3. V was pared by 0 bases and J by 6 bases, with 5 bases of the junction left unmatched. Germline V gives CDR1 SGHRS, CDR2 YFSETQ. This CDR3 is CASSLGSAGGNEQFF. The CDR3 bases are TGCGCCAGCAGCTTGGGGAGTGCGGGAGGCAATGAGCAGTTCTTC.

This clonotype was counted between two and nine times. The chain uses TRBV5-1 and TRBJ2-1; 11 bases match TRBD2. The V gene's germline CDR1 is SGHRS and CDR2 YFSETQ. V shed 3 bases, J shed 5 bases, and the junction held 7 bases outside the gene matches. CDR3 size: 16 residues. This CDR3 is CASSSPLTSGNNEQFF. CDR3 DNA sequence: TGCGCCAGCAGCTCACCATTGACTAGCGGGAACAATGAGCAGTTCTTC.

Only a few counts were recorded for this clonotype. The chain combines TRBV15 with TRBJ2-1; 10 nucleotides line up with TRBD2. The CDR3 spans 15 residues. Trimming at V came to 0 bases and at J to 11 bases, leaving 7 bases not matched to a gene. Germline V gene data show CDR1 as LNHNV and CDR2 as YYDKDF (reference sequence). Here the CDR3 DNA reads TGTGCCACCAGCAGAGAAGCGGGAGGGGCCTTTCAGCAGTTCTTC. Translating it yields CATSREAGGAFQQFF.

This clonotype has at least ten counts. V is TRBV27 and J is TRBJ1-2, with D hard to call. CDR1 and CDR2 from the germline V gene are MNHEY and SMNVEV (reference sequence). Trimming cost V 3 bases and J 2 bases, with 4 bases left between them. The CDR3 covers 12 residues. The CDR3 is CASSFTNYGYTF. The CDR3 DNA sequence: TGTGCCAGCAGTTTTACCAACTATGGCTACACCTTC.

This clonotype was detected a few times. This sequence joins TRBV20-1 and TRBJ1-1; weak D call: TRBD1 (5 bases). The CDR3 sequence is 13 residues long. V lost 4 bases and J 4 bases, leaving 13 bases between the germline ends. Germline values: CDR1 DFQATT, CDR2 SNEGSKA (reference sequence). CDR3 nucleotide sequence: TGCAGTGCTATGAAGCTCCAGGGCACTGAAGCTTTCTTT. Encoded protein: CSAMKLQGTEAFF.

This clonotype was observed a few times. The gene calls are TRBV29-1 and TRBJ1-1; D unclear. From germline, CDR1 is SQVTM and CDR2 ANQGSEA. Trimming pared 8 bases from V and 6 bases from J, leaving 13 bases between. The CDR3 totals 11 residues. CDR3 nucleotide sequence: TGCAGCCCCGAACGGGTAGCTGAAGCTTTCTTT. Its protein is CSPERVAEAFF. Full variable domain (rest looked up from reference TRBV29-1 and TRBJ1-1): SAVISQKPSRDICQRGTSLTIQCQVDSQVTMMFWYRQQPGQSLTLIATANQGSEATYESGFVIDKFPISRPNLTFSTLTVSNMSPEDSSIYLCSPERVAEAFFGQGTRLTVV.

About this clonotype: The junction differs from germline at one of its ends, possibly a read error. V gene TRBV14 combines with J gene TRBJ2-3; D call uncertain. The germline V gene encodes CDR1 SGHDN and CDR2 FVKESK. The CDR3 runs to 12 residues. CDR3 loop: CATSLISDTQYF. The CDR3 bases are TGTGCCACCAGCCTCATCTCAGATACGCAGTATTTT.

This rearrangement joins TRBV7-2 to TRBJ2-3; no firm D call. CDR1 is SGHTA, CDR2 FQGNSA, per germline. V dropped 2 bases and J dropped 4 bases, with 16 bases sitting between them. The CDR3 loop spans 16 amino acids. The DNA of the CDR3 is TGTGCCAGCAGCTTAAGTGTTAGTAACGGCCCAGATACGCAGTATTTT. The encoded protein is CASSLSVSNGPDTQYF.

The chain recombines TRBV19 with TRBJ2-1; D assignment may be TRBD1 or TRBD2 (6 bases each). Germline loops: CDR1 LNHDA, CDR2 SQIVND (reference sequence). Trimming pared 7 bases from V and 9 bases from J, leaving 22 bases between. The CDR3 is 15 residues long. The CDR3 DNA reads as TGTGCCAGTATCGGCGAGGGGGGAGGCTTCGGTGAGCAGTTCTTC. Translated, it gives CASIGEGGGFGEQFF.

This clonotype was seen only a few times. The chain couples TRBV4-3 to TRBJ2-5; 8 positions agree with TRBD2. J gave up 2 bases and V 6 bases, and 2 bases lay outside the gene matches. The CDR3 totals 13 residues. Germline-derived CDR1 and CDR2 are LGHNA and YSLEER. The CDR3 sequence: CASRASGQETQYF. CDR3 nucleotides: TGCGCCAGCAGGGCTAGCGGGCAAGAGACCCAGTACTTC.

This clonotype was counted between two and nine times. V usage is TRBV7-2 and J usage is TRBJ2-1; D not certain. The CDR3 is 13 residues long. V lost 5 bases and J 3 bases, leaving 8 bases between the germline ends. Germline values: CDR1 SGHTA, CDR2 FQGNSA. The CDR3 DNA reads TGTGCCAGCAGCGTCAGGCTCTACAATGAGCAGTTCTTC. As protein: CASSVRLYNEQFF.

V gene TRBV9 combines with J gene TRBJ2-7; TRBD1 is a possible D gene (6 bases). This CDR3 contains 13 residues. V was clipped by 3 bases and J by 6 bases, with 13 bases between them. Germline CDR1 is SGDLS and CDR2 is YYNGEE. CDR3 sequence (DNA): TGTGCCAGCAGCGACAGGGACCACGCCGAGCAGTACTTC. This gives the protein CASSDRDHAEQYF.

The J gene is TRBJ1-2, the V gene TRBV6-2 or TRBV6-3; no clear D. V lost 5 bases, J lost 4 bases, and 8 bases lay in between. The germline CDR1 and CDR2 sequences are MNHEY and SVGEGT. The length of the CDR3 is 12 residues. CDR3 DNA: TGTGCCAGCAGTCCTGCCCCCTATGGCTACACCTTC. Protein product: CASSPAPYGYTF.

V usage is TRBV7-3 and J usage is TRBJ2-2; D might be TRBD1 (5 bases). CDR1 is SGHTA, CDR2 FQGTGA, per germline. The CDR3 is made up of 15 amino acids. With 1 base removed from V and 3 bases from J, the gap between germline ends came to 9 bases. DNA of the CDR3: TGTGCCAGCAGCTTAATAGGGGCGGACACCGGGGAGCTGTTTTTT. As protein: CASSLIGADTGELFF.

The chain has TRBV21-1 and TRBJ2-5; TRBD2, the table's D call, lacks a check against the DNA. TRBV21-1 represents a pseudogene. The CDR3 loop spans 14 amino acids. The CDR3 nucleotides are TGTGCCAGCAGCAAAGCGCGCCCGCTACGGACCCAGTACTTC. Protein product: CASSKARPLRTQYF.